This T cell receptor beta chain was recorded in a study of shared clonotypes between healthy human individuals (TCRdb year 2020). Describing the broader study: The cohort comprised two women and a few men aged 18 to 49 years. For each donor, three plates each were used for CD4 naive and CD4 memory, two plates were used for CD8 naive, and one plate was used for CD8 memory. Between about 0.9 and 8.9 billion PBMCs per donor were obtained by leukapheresis. Blood TCR repertoires of a handful of healthy adults were deeply sequenced to estimate repertoire size and the extent of clonotype sharing between individuals. To increase sequencing depth and limit assay-specific biases, TCR repertoire library preparation and sequencing were carried out by different laboratories using diverse techniques. On the study overall, not on this receptor specifically: Clonotypes shared by all four sorted-subset donors showed higher generation probabilities than non-shared clonotypes. The small number of donors limited the genetic and exposure-history diversity represented. Only blood was sampled, and tissue TCR repertoires likely differ from those in blood. When a handful of donors were compared, the shared fraction of clonotypes was around 5% for naive CD4, around 4% for naive CD8, roughly 2.5% for memory CD4, and 0.4% for memory CD8. Even with the large sequencing depth, rarefaction of the sorted-subset datasets indicated that sequencing was incomplete. Pairwise subsampling indicated that sequencing depth was expected to affect the degree of clonotype sharing among donors. Estimated clonotype richness was generally larger for naive than for memory subsets.

Healthy HIV-negative adults with no recently reported acute infections or vaccinations were included as donors. All donors were Caucasian adults living in Nashville, Tennessee, USA. CD8 memory samples consisted of magnetically selected CD45RO+ cells combined with CCR7-negative CD45RA+ effector memory (TemRA) cells. Blood was obtained by leukapheresis, after which PBMCs were separated by Ficoll-Histopaque density gradient centrifugation and cryopreserved in liquid nitrogen vapor phase. Analytical flow cytometry was used to check the purity and quantity of every magnetically sorted T cell population. Genomic DNA was isolated from each sorted fraction and quantified by UV absorbance on a Nanodrop 2000c. V gives up 2 bases and J gives up 3 bases, and the segment between their germline ends measures 6 bases. CDR1 and CDR2, looked up from the germline V gene, are SGHRS and YFSETQ. The CDR3 sequence holds 12 residues, the cysteine and phenylalanine included. Only the CDR3 region is kept as DNA, spanning 36 bases read in frame from base 1.

A few counts support this clone. Its specific antigen is unknown. Base-call qualities are not available, and no considerably larger clone is one nucleotide away. Different DNA sequences within this sample yield the same CDR3. Using the deep immunoSEQ assay, TCR CDR3 regions were amplified from genomic DNA by multiplex PCR. For each cell subset, the extracted genomic DNA was distributed evenly across all wells of several immunoSEQ 96-well plates, and each plate served as one replicate. For sorted subsets, roughly 200 ng genomic DNA, equal to 30,000 to 35,000 T cell genomes, was loaded into each replicate PCR. The purified libraries were quantified using a Qubit 3.0 fluorometer, sized with a Bioanalyzer 2100, and then quantified again using the KAPA Library Quantification kit. A separate single-read 150-cycle Illumina NextSeq 550 flow cell was used to sequence each immunoSEQ 96-well plate. In the source study's methods: The immunoSEQ output contained only junctional sequences without quality scores, so filtering could not match that applied to full-length reads. To assign V/J genes and CDR3, sequences were annotated against IMGT germline references using PyIR, a Python wrapper for IgBLAST v1.9. Any read was removed if the V/J assignment was weak (E-value above 1e-6), the CDR3 was missing, or the read contained stop codons, out-of-frame junctions, or ambiguous translated residues. V3J clonotypes were defined by identical inferred V gene, J gene, and CDR3 amino acid sequence. To compute the percentage overlap between repertoires, the number of shared unique clonotypes was divided by the size of the smaller repertoire. RTK rarefaction, the Chao1 estimator, and Recon v2.1 estimates of unobserved clonotypes were used to assess repertoire richness. For all TCRbeta clonotypes obtained by the gDNA method from several donors, generation probabilities were computed with OLGA. In TCRdb, the immuneACCESS table is reduced to in-frame sequences with V and J assigned. These tables do not hold every clone; where another copy was compared, an unresolved V gene accounts for under half, and the others remain unexplained. V and J calls and clone size are copied from that table; D and trimming were computed from the DNA. Counted in this sample were a few hundred thousand clones; about 96% of them appeared once. The ten top clones hold about 0.32% of the sample.

The sequence joins TRBV5-1 to TRBJ2-7; TRBD1 is a possible D gene, resting on 6 matching bases. The sequence was collected from a man aged 30-40 years in good health. Sample: memory CD8+ T cells sorted from blood. The cell subset or site label here, explained by the study, means: CD45RO+ cells pooled with CCR7-negative TemRA cells. For the CDR3, the sequence is CASSLGGYEQYF. Read as DNA, the sequence is TGCGCCAGCAGCTTAGGGGGCTACGAGCAGTACTTC.